Listed here is a single T cell receptor beta chain. Its antigen remains unidentified. The record originates from a study of cytomegalovirus exposure and HLA in healthy donors. The study's findings and limits: Cytomegalovirus status was reportedly diagnosed by the classifier with high specificity and sensitivity.

The germline V gene encodes CDR1 ENHRY and CDR2 SYGVKD. The V segment lost 4 bases and the J segment 4 bases; nucleotides outside the gene matches: 7. The CDR3 consists of 16 residues. PCR employed 60 Vbeta and 13 Jbeta primers. Some clones are missing from TCRdb's copy, which holds only in-frame ones; the method was immunoSEQ multiplex PCR. This sample yields 150,000 or so clones, of which 65% to 80% are seen a single time; around 3% belongs to the top ten. Source material: PBMCs. This clonotype was sampled from a woman aged 45-65 years in good health and CMV-seropositive. This chain joins TRBV10-3 and TRBJ1-4, with TRBD1 matching 9 bases. CDR3 DNA sequence: TGTGCCATCAGTGGGGGGCCGGACAGGGGTAATGAAAAACTGTTTTTT. It yields the protein CAISGGPDRGNEKLFF.